These 2 T cell receptor beta chains were all obtained from the same sample, sequenced in a study of a mutant IDH1 vaccine in newly diagnosed glioma. Regarding time point: week 5, during vaccination. One vaccine dose held 300 ug of mutant IDH1 20-mer peptide and came with topical imiquimod. Sequenced by immunoSEQ multiplex PCR; TCRdb stores in-frame clones only, minus some. There are roughly 60,000 clones in the sample; roughly four fifths occur only once, and approximately 7.4% lies in the top ten. Which antigens these TCRs recognize remains unknown. Sample: PBMCs, taken from a glioma patient whose treatment included an IDH1 peptide vaccine. The receptors here all came from a woman aged 45 to 65 with glioma.

The V and J genes are TRBV29-1 and TRBJ2-7, with 8 bases fitting TRBD1. The CDR3 runs 15 residues. CDR1 and CDR2 (germline): SQVTM, ANQGSEA. The trim removed 7 bases at V and 7 bases at J, leaving 18 bases unmatched. CDR3 amino acids: CSAQQGQAQRREQYF. As DNA, the CDR3 is TGCAGCGCCCAACAGGGACAGGCACAGCGGAGGGAGCAGTACTTC.

The rearrangement links TRBV15 to TRBJ2-3, with unresolved D. Germline V lookup: CDR1 LNHNV, CDR2 YYDKDF (reference sequence). The CDR3 length is 13 residues. V was pared by 3 bases and J by 2 bases, with 6 bases between. The CDR3, as DNA: TGTGCCACCAGCAGTGACCCCACAGATACGCAGTATTTT. Amino acid sequence: CATSSDPTDTQYF.